This T cell receptor (beta chain) was documented in a study of technical replicates of blood from several donors. Repertoires were generated with immunoSEQ multiplex PCR, while TCRdb's copy carries only in-frame clones and drops some. This sample yields 74,000 or so clones, of which about 90% are seen a single time; approximately 0.27% belongs to the top ten. The ends lost 5 bases at V and 2 bases at J; junction bases unmatched: 8. CDR3 size: 15 residues. Germline assignment: CDR1 SGHDT and CDR2 YYEEEE. Source material: T cells isolated from PBMCs. The sequence was collected from a human donor in good health. The chain links TRBV5-6 to TRBJ2-3, with TRBD2 matching over 7 bases. The CDR3 nucleotides read TGTGCCAGCAGAGTTGGCGGGAGACTCACAGATACGCAGTATTTT. It is translated as CASRVGGRLTDTQYF.